A single sample is the source of the 17 T cell receptor beta chains below, sequenced in a study of shared clonotypes between healthy human individuals. The repertoire was sequenced with immunoSEQ multiplex PCR; TCRdb's copy has only in-frame clones and lacks some. The data contain hundreds of thousands of clones, about 80% of them seen just once; the ten biggest clones take up roughly 1.9%. What was sequenced was memory CD4+ T cells sorted from blood. Subset specified: CD45RA-negative fraction. The receptors were gathered from a woman in her thirties in good health.

The chain recombines TRBV7-9 with TRBJ1-4; D remains ambiguous. This CDR3 comprises 15 residues. V shed 1 base and J shed 3 bases, with 9 bases lying between them. Germline-derived CDR1 and CDR2 are SEHNR and FQNEAQ (reference sequence). The CDR3 nucleotides are TGTGCCAGCAGCTTAGGGCCAGGTCCTAATGAAAAACTGTTTTTT. As protein: CASSLGPGPNEKLFF.

The rearrangement links TRBV6-1 to TRBJ2-1; 8 nucleotides line up with TRBD2. Germline assignment: CDR1 MNHNS and CDR2 SASEGT. The trim removed 4 bases at V and 4 bases at J, leaving 6 bases unmatched. This CDR3 region has 15 residues. DNA of the CDR3: TGTGCCAGCAGTGTCGGGACTAGGGGTTACAATGAGCAGTTCTTC. Residues: CASSVGTRGYNEQFF.

The V and J genes are TRBV9 and TRBJ2-5; TRBD2 matches at 9 bases. Germline CDR1 and CDR2: SGDLS and YYNGEE. CDR3 length equals 14 residues. V lost 3 bases, J lost 5 bases, and 5 bases stayed unmatched. DNA for the CDR3: TGTGCCAGCAGCGAAGCGGGAGGAATGGAGACCCAGTACTTC. Protein product: CASSEAGGMETQYF. Looking up the rest from reference TRBV9 and TRBJ2-5 gives the full variable domain: DSGVTQTPKHLITATGQRVTLRCSPRSGDLSVYWYQQSLDQGLQFLIQYYNGEERAKGNILERFSAQQFPDLHSELNLSSLELGDSALYFCASSEAGGMETQYFGPGTRLLVL.

This rearrangement joins TRBV19 to TRBJ1-1, with D unclear. Germline V CDR1 and CDR2: LNHDA, SQIVND (reference sequence). Trimming shortened V by 7 bases and J by 6 bases, and 21 bases separated the two germline ends. The CDR3 extends over 15 amino acids. CDR3 nucleotide sequence: TGTGCCAGTACCATTGACTTATACGGAGGGTCTGAAGCTTTCTTT. The encoded protein is CASTIDLYGGSEAFF.

The chain has TRBV19 and TRBJ2-7; maybe TRBD2 (6 bases). There are 14 residues in the CDR3. Germline V lookup: CDR1 LNHDA, CDR2 SQIVND (reference sequence). The V gene lost 4 bases and the J gene lost 2 bases, with 12 bases spanning the gap. CDR3: CASSKTGSTYEQYF. CDR3 nucleotides: TGTGCCAGTAGTAAAACCGGGAGTACCTACGAGCAGTACTTC. The entire variable domain, with the rest obtained from reference TRBV19 and TRBJ2-7, is as follows: DGGITQSPKYLFRKEGQNVTLSCEQNLNHDAMYWYRQDPGQGLRLIYYSQIVNDFQKGDIAEGYSVSREKKESFPLTVTSAQKNPTAFYLCASSKTGSTYEQYFGPGTRLTVT.

The rearrangement joins TRBV7-9 to TRBJ1-5, with 10 positions matching TRBD1. Germline V gene sequence: CDR1 SEHNR, CDR2 FQNEAQ (reference sequence). The CDR3 covers 15 residues. J lost 4 bases, V lost 5 bases, and 5 bases had no gene match. In nucleotides, the CDR3 is TGTGCCAGCAGCCTTTGGGGACAGGGGAATCAGCCCCAGCATTTT. Amino acid sequence: CASSLWGQGNQPQHF.

The chain combines TRBV20-1 with TRBJ1-1; D unresolved. CDR1 and CDR2 from the germline V gene are DFQATT and SNEGSKA (reference sequence). The length of the CDR3 is 11 residues. Trimming shortened V by 6 bases and J by 11 bases, and 16 bases separated the two germline ends. CDR3 loop: CSANTRTVAFF. DNA for the CDR3: TGCAGTGCCAACACTAGGACCGTCGCTTTCTTT.

The V gene is TRBV18, the J gene TRBJ2-7; D gene uncertain. The CDR3 is 13 residues long. The germline V and J ends were trimmed by 0 bases and 7 bases, with 10 bases remaining between them. Germline V gene sequence: CDR1 KGHSH, CDR2 LQKENI. The CDR3 DNA reads TGTGCCAGCTCACCACCCTCGGTGGCGGAGCAGTACTTC. Translated, it gives CASSPPSVAEQYF.

This clone was seen more than once but under ten times. The V gene is TRBV29-1, the J gene TRBJ2-1; 12 bases are a match to TRBD2. The CDR3 has 17 amino acids. Germline lookup yields CDR1 SQVTM and CDR2 ANQGSEA. V gave up 4 bases and J gave up 2 bases; unmatched junction bases: 9. The CDR3: CSVVTSGRRGTYNEQFF. DNA of the CDR3: TGCAGCGTTGTGACTAGCGGGAGAAGGGGTACCTACAATGAGCAGTTCTTC.

The rearrangement joins TRBV5-6 to TRBJ2-7, with 8 bases fitting TRBD1. The V gene end was trimmed by 4 bases and the J gene end by 3 bases; junction bases not matched to a gene: 6. CDR3 length: 14 residues. Germline CDR1 reads SGHDT; CDR2 reads YYEEEE. Written as DNA, the CDR3 is TGTGCCAGCAGCCCCTGGACAGGGATCTACGAGCAGTACTTC. It encodes CASSPWTGIYEQYF.

This chain links TRBV12-5 with TRBJ2-2, with D perhaps TRBD1 or TRBD2 (5 bases each). Germline CDR1 is LGHNT and CDR2 is FRNRAP. Trimming stripped 0 bases from V and 6 bases from J, with 11 bases between. This CDR3 has 15 residues. The CDR3 DNA follows: TGTGCTAGTGGTTTGGTACTTGGGGACCCCGGGGAGCTGTTTTTT. Translation gives CASGLVLGDPGELFF.

On this clone: The junction shows a germline mismatch at one end, possibly a read error. The V call is TRBV7-9, the J call TRBJ1-3; 8 positions agree with TRBD1. Germline CDR1 reads SEHNR; CDR2 reads FQNEAQ (reference sequence). This CDR3 is built from 17 residues. The CDR3, as DNA: TGTGCCAGCAGCTTAAATAAGGGACAGGTCTCTGGAAACACCATACATTTT. It codes for CASSLNKGQVSGNTIHF.

The chain uses TRBV20-1 and TRBJ1-2; D not certain. Looked up from germline, CDR1 is DFQATT and CDR2 is SNEGSKA (reference sequence). Trimming took 5 bases from V and 8 from J, leaving 12 bases between them. This CDR3 contains 11 residues. CDR3 sequence (DNA): TGCAGTGCTCCGGGTCAAGGCGGCTACACCTTC. Protein: CSAPGQGGYTF.

Concerning this clone itself: Other DNA variants within this sample encode the same CDR3. The CDR3 reads CASSPQGEKLFF. The CDR3 DNA follows: TGTGCCAGCTCACCCCAGGGTGAAAAACTGTTTTTT. This chain joins TRBV18 and TRBJ1-4; tentative D call: TRBD1 (5 bases). Germline V gives CDR1 KGHSH, CDR2 LQKENI. V dropped 3 bases and J dropped 7 bases, with 6 bases sitting between them. This CDR3 has 12 residues.

This clone has ten or more counts. The gene calls are TRBV19 and TRBJ1-1; TRBD1 aligns across 8 bases. The V gene's germline CDR1 is LNHDA and CDR2 SQIVND (reference sequence). J was trimmed by 4 bases and V by 4 bases; bases with no gene match: 8. CDR3 length: 15 residues. The DNA for the CDR3 is TGTGCCAGTAGTACCCATGGACAGGGTGTCACTGAAGCTTTCTTT. This codes for CASSTHGQGVTEAFF.

The chain has TRBV28 and TRBJ1-5, with TRBD1 matching 12 bases. There are 18 residues in the CDR3. Germline values: CDR1 MDHEN, CDR2 SYDVKM. The J segment lost 0 bases and the V segment lost 4 bases, leaving 7 bases of the junction unmatched. For the CDR3, the DNA is TGTGCCAGCAGTTCCGGGACAGGGGGCGCGGGTAGCAATCAGCCCCAGCATTTT. This sequence encodes CASSSGTGGAGSNQPQHF.

This sequence joins TRBV27 and TRBJ2-5; 11 nucleotides agree with TRBD2. Germline V gene lookup returns CDR1 MNHEY and CDR2 SMNVEV (reference sequence). Trimming removed 5 bases from V and 4 bases from J; junction bases left unmatched: 9. The CDR3 loop spans 16 amino acids. The CDR3 DNA is TGTGCCAGCAGTCCGCGCCCGGGACTAGCGGTAGAGACCCAGTACTTC. It yields the protein CASSPRPGLAVETQYF.